Listed below are T cell receptor beta chains from one sample, sequenced in a study of blood T cell repertoires in COVID-19. Repertoires were generated with immunoSEQ multiplex PCR, while TCRdb's copy carries only in-frame clones and drops some. The table lists roughly 280,000 clones, around four fifths of them singletons. The sequencing input was peripheral blood. These receptor sequences come from a man between 60 and 75 years old with acute or convalescent COVID-19. CDR3s include the opening cysteine and the closing phenylalanine or tryptophan. D genes are given only for firm matches. Rows may omit the clone size; those that give it use once, few, many or a size class.

D gene	V gene	J gene	clone size	CDR3 DNA	CDR3 protein
TRBD1	TRBV19	TRBJ1-1	NA	TGTGCCAGTAGATCAGACAGGGCCCGAGAAGCTTTCTTT	CASRSDRAREAFF
TRBD2	TRBV9	TRBJ2-3	NA	TGTGCCAGCAGCCGTAGCGGGACCCTCCTCGGGGCAGATACGCAGTATTTT	CASSRSGTLLGADTQYF
TRBD2	TRBV28	TRBJ2-1	NA	TGTGCCAGCAGACCATGGGGAGGGAACTACAATGAGCAGTTCTTC	CASRPWGGNYNEQFF
NA	TRBV29-1	TRBJ2-7	NA	TGCAGCGTACAGGTTTCCTACGAGCAGTACTTC	CSVQVSYEQYF
NA	TRBV29-1	TRBJ2-5	NA	TGCAGCGTTACGCCTCCAGCGGCGGGGCAAGAGACCCAGTACTTC	CSVTPPAAGQETQYF
TRBD1	TRBV7-9	TRBJ2-5	NA	TGTGCCAGCAGCTTCGGACAGGGGGAATGGGAGACCCAGTACTTC	CASSFGQGEWETQYF
TRBD1	TRBV10-3	TRBJ2-5	NA	TGTGCCATCAGTGAGTGGGGGACAGCACAAGAGACCCAGTACTTC	CAISEWGTAQETQYF
TRBD1	TRBV4-3	TRBJ1-1	NA	TGCGCCAGCAGCCGGACAGGGAACACTGAAGCTTTCTTT	CASSRTGNTEAFF
TRBD1	TRBV3-1/TRBV3-2	TRBJ1-2	NA	TGTGCCAGCAGCCAAGATGGGACAGACGAGACACTTAACTATGGCTACACCTTC	CASSQDGTDETLNYGYTF
TRBD2	TRBV3-1/TRBV3-2	TRBJ2-1	NA	TGTGCCAGCAGCCAAGGGACTAGTTTCGGTGAACAGTTCTTC	CASSQGTSFGEQFF
NA	TRBV6-1	TRBJ1-2	NA	TGTGCCAGCAGTGAAGTGGAGGCCAGGAACTATGGCTACACCTTC	CASSEVEARNYGYTF
NA	TRBV18	TRBJ2-3	NA	TGTGCCAGCTCACCACCTATGCGGGATACGCAGTATTTT	CASSPPMRDTQYF
NA	TRBV6-6	TRBJ1-1	NA	TGTGCCAGCAGTTATGGCAGGATGAACACTGAAGCTTTCTTT	CASSYGRMNTEAFF
TRBD1	TRBV28	TRBJ1-3	NA	TGTGCCAGCAGCCAGACAGGGGCCTATGGAAACACCATATATTTT	CASSQTGAYGNTIYF
NA	TRBV7-9	TRBJ1-1	NA	TGTGCCAGCAGCTTAGATCCAGTTTCGAACACTGAAGCTTTCTTT	CASSLDPVSNTEAFF
TRBD1	TRBV28	TRBJ2-7	NA	TGTGCCAGCAGTTTTGACCTGAGGGGACAGGGGATTGCCTACGAGCAGTACTTC	CASSFDLRGQGIAYEQYF
NA	TRBV7-7	TRBJ2-7	NA	TGTGCTAGCAGCCCGGGGGAAGACTCCTACGAGCAGTACTTC	CASSPGEDSYEQYF
TRBD2	TRBV28	TRBJ2-3	once	TGTGCCAGCAGCCAACCGGGGGGTGAAACAGATACGCAGTATTTT	CASSQPGGETDTQYF
NA	TRBV28	TRBJ2-7	NA	TGTGCCAGCAGTTTGGTAGCAGCCGAGCAGTACTTC	CASSLVAAEQYF
TRBD2	TRBV15	TRBJ2-3	once	TGTGCCACCAGCAGATCCCCTTTGGGAGGGGGCACAGATACGCAGTATTTT	CATSRSPLGGGTDTQYF
TRBD2	TRBV19	TRBJ2-7	NA	TGTGCCAGCGCCCCGAGGGCGACTAGCGGGAGCTCCTACGAGCAGTACTTC	CASAPRATSGSSYEQYF
NA	TRBV7-9	TRBJ1-2	NA	TGTGCCAGCAGCCCCTCCCCGAATAGGGGCTATGGCTACACCTTC	CASSPSPNRGYGYTF
NA	TRBV7-8	TRBJ1-2	once	TGTGCCAGCAGCTTGGGGGGTAACTATGGCTACACCTTC	CASSLGGNYGYTF
NA	TRBV25-1	TRBJ1-5	NA	TGTGCCAGCTCAGGGAATAATCAGCCCCAGCATTTT	CASSGNNQPQHF
TRBD1	TRBV9	TRBJ1-2	NA	TGTGCCAGCAGCTCGGGACAGGGTGCGGAAGGCTACACCTTC	CASSSGQGAEGYTF
NA	TRBV9	TRBJ2-3	once	TGTGCCAGCAGCGTAGTTACGGGGGTTCTGACAGATACGCAGTATTTT	CASSVVTGVLTDTQYF
NA	TRBV21-1	TRBJ2-4	few	TGTGCCAGCAGCAAAGGGACGAGGGGCGGGGACAAAAACATTCAGTACTTC	CASSKGTRGGDKNIQYF
TRBD1	TRBV15	TRBJ1-2	NA	TGTGCCACCAGCCAAGGAACAGGGGGCTATGGCTACACCTTC	CATSQGTGGYGYTF
TRBD2	TRBV5-6	TRBJ2-3	NA	TGTGCCAGCAGCCCGGGACTAGCCAGCACAGATACGCAGTATTTT	CASSPGLASTDTQYF
TRBD2	TRBV9	TRBJ2-7	NA	TGTGCCAGCAGCGTAAGCGGGAGCGGTACCCACGAGCAGTACTTC	CASSVSGSGTHEQYF